Below are 15 T cell receptor beta chains sequenced from a single sample in a study of blood T cell repertoires in COVID-19. Profiled with immunoSEQ multiplex PCR; TCRdb holds only in-frame clones, not every one. The sample holds roughly 200,000 clones, roughly 85% seen once. Sequences were obtained from peripheral blood. These receptors were obtained from an elderly woman with acute or convalescent COVID-19.

The chain carries TRBV2 and TRBJ2-5; D not certain. CDR1 SNHLY and CDR2 FYNNEI come from the germline V gene. The CDR3 covers 12 residues. V dropped 3 bases and J dropped 5 bases, with 7 bases sitting between them. DNA for the CDR3: TGTGCCAGCAGTGATCCCGGGGAGACCCAGTACTTC. This encodes CASSDPGETQYF.

This chain joins TRBV11-3 and TRBJ2-7, with TRBD1 as a possible D gene (6 bases). Germline V gene data show CDR1 as SGHNT and CDR2 as YENEEA. This CDR3 comprises 12 residues. The V end was cut by 5 bases, the J end by 9 bases, with 14 bases between. The CDR3 coding sequence is TGTGCCAGCAGCGGGGGCACCTTTCTGCAGTACTTC. Protein: CASSGGTFLQYF.

This chain connects TRBV18 to TRBJ2-5, with a tentative D call TRBD1 (5 bases). Germline-derived CDR1 and CDR2 are KGHSH and LQKENI. V gave up 8 bases and J gave up 1 base, with 14 bases separating them. There are 14 residues in the CDR3. The CDR3 reads CASQPGWVQETQYF. DNA of the CDR3: TGTGCCAGCCAACCAGGGTGGGTCCAAGAGACCCAGTACTTC.

This clone appeared once. The chain uses TRBV10-3 and TRBJ2-2, with TRBD2 identical over 10 bases. J was trimmed by 5 bases and V by 5 bases; bases with no gene match: 11. Germline V lookup: CDR1 ENHRY, CDR2 SYGVKD. The CDR3 consists of 17 residues. CDR3: CAISPSGTSVGTGELFF. CDR3 sequence (DNA): TGTGCCATCAGTCCATCCGGGACTAGCGTGGGTACCGGGGAGCTGTTTTTT.

The chain couples TRBV20-1 to TRBJ2-2, with TRBD1 matching over 7 bases. CDR3 length: 14 amino acids. V lost 3 bases to trimming and J lost 2 bases; unmatched junction nucleotides: 3. The germline V gene has CDR1 DFQATT and CDR2 SNEGSKA (reference sequence). The CDR3 loop is CSASGDRNTGELFF. The CDR3, as DNA: TGCAGTGCTAGTGGGGACAGAAACACCGGGGAGCTGTTTTTT.

This chain uses TRBV28 with TRBJ1-5; D is perhaps TRBD1 (6 bases). From germline, CDR1 is MDHEN and CDR2 SYDVKM. V lost 2 bases and J 6 bases, leaving 11 bases between the germline ends. The CDR3 length is 14 residues. CDR3 residues: CASSLMGAFQPQHF. Here the CDR3 DNA reads TGTGCCAGCAGTTTAATGGGGGCCTTTCAGCCCCAGCATTTT.

CDR3 in amino acids: CASSTWGEGNTIYF. DNA of the CDR3: TGTGCCAGCAGCACGTGGGGGGAAGGAAACACCATATATTTT. This rearrangement joins TRBV7-8 to TRBJ1-3; maybe TRBD1 (5 bases). CDR3 length: 14 amino acids. Deletions cut 5 bases from V and 4 bases from J, with 12 bases between. Germline lookup yields CDR1 SGHVS and CDR2 FQNEAQ.

V and J are TRBV7-2 and TRBJ2-2; 7 nucleotides agree with TRBD1. CDR1 and CDR2 (germline): SGHTA, FQGNSA. J gave up 3 bases and V 5 bases, and 6 bases lay outside the gene matches. This CDR3 comprises 15 residues. CDR3 loop: CASSLLGGDTGELFF. The CDR3 bases are TGTGCCAGCAGCCTCCTAGGGGGCGACACCGGGGAGCTGTTTTTT.

This chain links TRBV4-2 with TRBJ1-6, with D tentatively TRBD1 (6 bases). Trimming cost V 3 bases and J 4 bases, with 25 bases left between them. CDR1 is LGHNA and CDR2 is YNFKEQ in the germline V gene. The CDR3 is made up of 20 amino acids. CDR3 amino acids: CASSHFTGTQGFLYNSPLHF. Written as DNA, the CDR3 is TGTGCCAGCAGCCATTTCACCGGGACCCAGGGGTTCCTGTATAATTCACCCCTCCACTTT.

This sequence joins TRBV7-3 and TRBJ2-2; 7 bases are a match to TRBD2. J was trimmed by 2 bases and V by 5 bases; bases with no gene match: 8. The CDR3 spans 16 residues. The germline gives CDR1 SGHTA, CDR2 FQGTGA. CDR3 nucleotide sequence: TGTGCCAGCAGCCCCCCGGCTAGCGGTAACACCGGGGAGCTGTTTTTT. Translation gives CASSPPASGNTGELFF.

The V call is TRBV7-9, the J call TRBJ2-3; 11 bases map to TRBD2. V was clipped by 0 bases and J by 2 bases; unmatched bases: 1. There are 16 residues in the CDR3. Germline CDR1 SEHNR, CDR2 FQNEAQ (reference sequence). CDR3 loop: CASSLALAGATDTQYF. For the CDR3, the DNA is TGTGCCAGCAGCTTAGCACTAGCGGGAGCCACAGATACGCAGTATTTT.

The CDR3 spells CASSVRGQGTNEKLFF. Here the CDR3 DNA reads TGTGCCAGTAGCGTCAGGGGCCAGGGGACTAATGAAAAACTGTTTTTT. The chain uses TRBV19 and TRBJ1-4, with D perhaps TRBD1 (6 bases). Germline-derived CDR1 and CDR2 are LNHDA and SQIVND (reference sequence). The CDR3 is 16 amino acids. Deletions cut 6 bases from V and 2 bases from J, with 16 bases between.

The rearrangement joins TRBV4-1 to TRBJ2-5, with D tentatively TRBD2 (7 bases). Trimming left V 6 bases short and J 4 bases short, with 9 bases between. The CDR3 runs to 12 residues. Looked up from germline, CDR1 is MGHRA and CDR2 is YSYEKL. The CDR3 reads CASRGGGETQYF. DNA of the CDR3: TGCGCCAGCAGGGGAGGGGGAGAGACCCAGTACTTC.

This clone was detected a few times. The chain carries TRBV27 and TRBJ2-1; a possible D gene is TRBD2 (5 bases). V dropped 7 bases and J dropped 7 bases, with 17 bases sitting between them. CDR3 length: 14 residues. Germline V gene data show CDR1 as MNHEY and CDR2 as SMNVEV (reference sequence). The CDR3 region is CASMGVWATNEQFF. DNA for the CDR3: TGTGCCAGCATGGGAGTTTGGGCGACAAATGAGCAGTTCTTC.

The chain joins TRBV7-3 to TRBJ1-2; D ambiguous. The CDR3 contains 12 residues. Trimming left V 9 bases short and J 0 bases short, with 8 bases between. Germline V gene data show CDR1 as SGHTA and CDR2 as FQGTGA. CDR3 protein: CARADSNYGYTF. CDR3 nucleotide sequence: TGTGCCAGGGCGGACTCTAACTATGGCTACACCTTC.